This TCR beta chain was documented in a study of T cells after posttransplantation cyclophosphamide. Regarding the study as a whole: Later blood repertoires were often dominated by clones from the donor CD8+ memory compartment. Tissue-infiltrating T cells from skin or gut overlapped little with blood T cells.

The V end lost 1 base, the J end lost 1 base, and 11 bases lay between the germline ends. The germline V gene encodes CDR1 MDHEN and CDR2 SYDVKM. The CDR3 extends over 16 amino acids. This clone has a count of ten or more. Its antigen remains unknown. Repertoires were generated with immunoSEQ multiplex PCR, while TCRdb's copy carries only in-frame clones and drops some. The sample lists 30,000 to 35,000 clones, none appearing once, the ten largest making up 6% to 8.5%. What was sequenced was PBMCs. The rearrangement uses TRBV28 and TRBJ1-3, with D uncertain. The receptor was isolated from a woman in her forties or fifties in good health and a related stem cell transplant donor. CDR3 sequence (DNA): TGTGCCAGCAGTTTATTGCCGTCGGGGTCTGGAAACACCATATATTTT. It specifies CASSLLPSGSGNTIYF.